This T cell receptor beta chain was captured by sequencing in a study of T cells in narcolepsy. Study context: Healthy controls were enrolled alongside patients with narcolepsy type 1 or type 2. Regarding the study as a whole: Autoreactive clone sequences were missing from some blood memory CD4+ repertoires. Autoreactive clonotypes reportedly recurred in blood of same and different patients, not controls. Same-patient CSF and blood CD4+ T cell clonotypes included HCRT-specific and TRIB2-specific autoreactive ones.

CDR1 SGHTA and CDR2 FQGNSA come from the germline V gene. This CDR3 comprises 16 residues. In regard to this clone: The antigen is unknown. One end of the junction varies from germline; a read error may be responsible. Different DNA sequences within this sample yield the same CDR3.

Sequencing was performed with immunoSEQ multiplex PCR; in TCRdb, only in-frame clones are kept and a portion is missing. The data contain over 25,000 clones, 79% of them singletons. The sequence derives from a human donor in good health. J is TRBJ2-2 and V is TRBV7-2, with D perhaps TRBD2 (5 bases). Sequenced material: memory (CD45RA-) CD4+ T cells from blood. The DNA for the CDR3 is TGTGCCAGCAGCTTAGAGCCAGGCCGGAACACCGGGGAGCTGTTCTTT. This sequence encodes CASSLEPGRNTGELFF.